This T cell receptor (beta chain) is drawn from a study of cytomegalovirus exposure and HLA in healthy donors. The PCR contained 60 Vbeta and 13 Jbeta primers. The protocol was immunoSEQ multiplex PCR, while the TCRdb copy is restricted to in-frame clones and leaves out a portion. Of 100,000 to 150,000 clones in the sample, about 78% were seen once. CDR1 is SNHLY and CDR2 is FYNNEI in the germline V gene. V was pared by 1 base and J by 0 bases, with 5 bases between. The CDR3 has 14 amino acids. The source material was PBMCs. This TCR was sampled from a man aged 25 to 40 in good health and CMV-seronegative. The chain carries TRBV2 and TRBJ2-3; D is uncertain. CDR3 sequence: CASSEVASTDTQYF. The CDR3 DNA reads as TGTGCCAGCAGTGAAGTAGCTAGCACAGATACGCAGTATTTT. Full variable domain (rest looked up from reference TRBV2 and TRBJ2-3): EPEVTQTPSHQVTQMGQEVILRCVPISNHLYFYWYRQILGQKVEFLVSFYNNEISEKSEIFDDQFSVERPDGSNFTLKIRSTKLEDSAMYFCASSEVASTDTQYFGPGTRLTVL.